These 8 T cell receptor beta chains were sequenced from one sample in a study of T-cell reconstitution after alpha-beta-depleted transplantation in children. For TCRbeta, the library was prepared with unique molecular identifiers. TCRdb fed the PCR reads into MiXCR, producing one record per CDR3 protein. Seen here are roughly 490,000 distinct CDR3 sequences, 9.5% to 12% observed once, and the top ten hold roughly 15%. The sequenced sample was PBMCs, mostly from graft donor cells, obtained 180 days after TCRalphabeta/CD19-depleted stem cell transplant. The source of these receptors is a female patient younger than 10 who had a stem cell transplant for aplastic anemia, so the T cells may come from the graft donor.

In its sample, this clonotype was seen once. The CDR3 protein is CASSLGLAGTADTQYF. CDR3 DNA: TGCGCCAGCAGCTTGGGACTAGCGGGAACCGCAGATACGCAGTATTTT. The chain employs TRBV5-1 and TRBJ2-3; 11 nucleotides line up with TRBD2. The CDR3 sequence is 16 residues long. Germline-derived CDR1 and CDR2 are SGHRS and YFSETQ. With V trimmed by 0 bases and J by 4 bases, 4 bases remained unmatched.

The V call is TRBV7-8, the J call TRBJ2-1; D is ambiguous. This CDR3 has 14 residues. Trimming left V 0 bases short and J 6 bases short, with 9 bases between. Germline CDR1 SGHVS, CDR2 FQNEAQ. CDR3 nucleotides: TGTGCCAGCAGCTTAGCAGGTTGGGGCAATGAGCAGTTCTTC. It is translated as CASSLAGWGNEQFF.

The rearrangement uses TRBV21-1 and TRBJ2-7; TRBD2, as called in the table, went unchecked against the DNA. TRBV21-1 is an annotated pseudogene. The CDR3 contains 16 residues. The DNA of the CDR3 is TGTGCCAGCAGCCCGCAACCCGGGTCTAGAGAACAGGCGCAGTACTTC. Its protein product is CASSPQPGSREQAQYF.

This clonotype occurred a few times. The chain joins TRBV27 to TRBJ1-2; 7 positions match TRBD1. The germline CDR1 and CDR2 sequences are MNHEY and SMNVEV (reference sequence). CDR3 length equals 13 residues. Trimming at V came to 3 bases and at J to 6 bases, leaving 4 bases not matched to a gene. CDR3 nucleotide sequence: TGTGCCAGCAGTTTGAGGGGGCAGCATGGCTACACCTTC. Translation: CASSLRGQHGYTF.

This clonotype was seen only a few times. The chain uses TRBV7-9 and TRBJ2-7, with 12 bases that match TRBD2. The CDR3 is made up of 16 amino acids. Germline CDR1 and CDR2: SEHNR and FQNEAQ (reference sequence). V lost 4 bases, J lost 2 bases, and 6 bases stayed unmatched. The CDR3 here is CASSWGLAGPTYEQYF. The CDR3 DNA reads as TGTGCCAGCAGCTGGGGACTAGCGGGTCCGACCTACGAGCAGTACTTC.

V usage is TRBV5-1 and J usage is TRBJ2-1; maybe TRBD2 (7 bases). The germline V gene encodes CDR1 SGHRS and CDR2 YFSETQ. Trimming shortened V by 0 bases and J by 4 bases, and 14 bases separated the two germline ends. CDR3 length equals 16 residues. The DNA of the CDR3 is TGCGCCAGCAGCTTGGGGGGGGGTACAGGGTACAATGAGCAGTTCTTC. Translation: CASSLGGGTGYNEQFF. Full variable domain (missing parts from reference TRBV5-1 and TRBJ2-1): KAGVTQTPRYLIKTRGQQVTLSCSPISGHRSVSWYQQTPGQGLQFLFEYFSETQRNKGNFPGRFSGRQFSNSRSEMNVSTLELGDSALYLCASSLGGGTGYNEQFFGPGTRLTVL.

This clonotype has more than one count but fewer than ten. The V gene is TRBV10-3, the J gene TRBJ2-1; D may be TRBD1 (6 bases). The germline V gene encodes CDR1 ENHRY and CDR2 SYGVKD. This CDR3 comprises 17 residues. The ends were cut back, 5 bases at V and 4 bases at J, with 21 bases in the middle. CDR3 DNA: TGTGCCATCAGTCCCCGAGGGGCGGACGGGACATACAATGAGCAGTTCTTC. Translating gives CAISPRGADGTYNEQFF.

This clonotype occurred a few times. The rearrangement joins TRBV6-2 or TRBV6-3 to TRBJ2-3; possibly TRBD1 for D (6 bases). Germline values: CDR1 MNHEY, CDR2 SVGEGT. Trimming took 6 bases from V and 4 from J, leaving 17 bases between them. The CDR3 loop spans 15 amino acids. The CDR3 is CASRSTGRRADTQYF. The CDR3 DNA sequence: TGTGCCAGCAGATCTACAGGGAGAAGAGCAGATACGCAGTATTTT.